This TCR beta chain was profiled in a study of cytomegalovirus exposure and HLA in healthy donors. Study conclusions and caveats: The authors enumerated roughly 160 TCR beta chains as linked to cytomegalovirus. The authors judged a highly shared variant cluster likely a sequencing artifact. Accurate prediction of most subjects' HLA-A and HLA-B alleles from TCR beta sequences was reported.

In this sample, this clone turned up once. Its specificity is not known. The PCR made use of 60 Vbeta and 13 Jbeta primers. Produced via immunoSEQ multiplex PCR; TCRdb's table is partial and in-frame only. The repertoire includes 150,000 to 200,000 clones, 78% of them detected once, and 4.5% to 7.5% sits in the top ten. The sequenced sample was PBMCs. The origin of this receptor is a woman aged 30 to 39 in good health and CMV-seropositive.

The CDR3: CASSPRAAEDEQYF. The CDR3 nucleotides read TGTGCCAGCAGCCCCAGAGCGGCGGAGGACGAGCAGTACTTC. The chain is built from TRBV4-2 and TRBJ2-7; D is possibly TRBD2 (5 bases). The germline gives CDR1 LGHNA, CDR2 YNFKEQ. The germline V and J ends were trimmed by 4 bases and 5 bases, with 15 bases remaining between them. The CDR3 loop spans 14 amino acids.